This T cell receptor beta chain appears in the sequencing data of a study of blood T cell repertoires in COVID-19. Libraries were prepared by immunoSEQ multiplex PCR; TCRdb keeps only in-frame clonotypes and omits some of them. The profile shows fewer than 400,000 clones, 75% to 90% of them singletons. This CDR3 is 15 amino acids long. V lost 0 bases and J lost 5, with 11 bases in between. Germline V gene lookup returns CDR1 SGHRS and CDR2 YFSETQ. The V call is TRBV5-1, the J call TRBJ2-2; perhaps TRBD1 as D (5 bases). This TCR derives from a man aged 30-40 years who had recovered from COVID-19. Sequenced input: PBMCs or T cells enriched from blood (not recorded which). This chain's CDR3 is CASSLVQGRTGELFF. CDR3 nucleotide sequence: TGCGCCAGCAGCTTGGTCCAGGGCCGGACCGGGGAGCTGTTTTTT.